This passage covers 16 T cell receptor beta chains from one sample sequenced in a study of T-cell memory formation after mild COVID-19. From the 5' RACE reads, TCRdb called clonotypes with MiXCR, one entry per CDR3 protein. The sample contains some 330,000 distinct CDR3 sequences, around a fifth of which appear only once. Sequencing was performed on PBMCs or a T cell subset sorted from them (not recorded which). The receptors here all came from an adult woman who had mild COVID-19 (a few samples of this study predate the infection). Cell type and time point are not known.

CDR3 sequence reads: CASSLVPRPGLAGARSYEQYF. The CDR3 DNA follows: TGTGCCAGCAGCTTAGTCCCACGGCCGGGACTAGCGGGGGCGCGCTCCTACGAGCAGTACTTC. The chain is built from TRBV7-6 and TRBJ2-7; TRBD2 aligns across 14 bases. The trim removed 1 base at V and 0 bases at J, leaving 14 bases unmatched. There are 21 residues in the CDR3. Germline lookup yields CDR1 SGHVS and CDR2 FNYEAQ.

The chain couples TRBV18 to TRBJ2-3, with D tentatively TRBD1 or TRBD2 (5 bases each). Looked up from germline, CDR1 is KGHSH and CDR2 is LQKENI. V was cut by 2 bases and J by 5 bases, with 5 bases left in between. The CDR3 is made up of 12 amino acids. For the CDR3, the DNA is TGTGCCAGCTCACCAGGGGGAGATACGCAGTATTTT. As protein: CASSPGGDTQYF. Full variable domain (remainder filled in from reference TRBV18 and TRBJ2-3): NAGVMQNPRHLVRRRGQEARLRCSPMKGHSHVYWYRQLPEEGLKFMVYLQKENIIDESGMPKERFSAEFPKEGPSILRIQQVVRGDSAAYFCASSPGGDTQYFGPGTRLTVL.

The rearrangement joins TRBV5-5 to TRBJ1-2; D remains ambiguous. The CDR3 contains 13 residues. Germline V gene lookup returns CDR1 SGHKS and CDR2 YYEKEE (reference sequence). The V end lost 4 bases, the J end lost 5 bases, and 12 bases lay between the germline ends. The CDR3 DNA follows: TGTGCCAGCAGCCACCCCGTGGGGTATGGCTACACCTTC. Amino acid sequence: CASSHPVGYGYTF.

The V gene is TRBV20-1, the J gene TRBJ2-7; TRBD2 aligns across 7 bases. The J segment lost 3 bases and the V segment lost 2 bases, leaving 4 bases of the junction unmatched. Germline V lookup: CDR1 DFQATT, CDR2 SNEGSKA (reference sequence). This CDR3 spans 13 amino acids. The CDR3 loop reads CSARPSGIYEQYF. The CDR3 DNA is TGCAGTGCTAGACCAAGCGGGATCTACGAGCAGTACTTC.

This chain connects TRBV30 to TRBJ2-5; 9 bases are shared with TRBD1. This CDR3 has 17 amino acids. Per germline, CDR1 GTSNPN and CDR2 SVGIG (reference sequence). V lost 2 bases to trimming and J lost 7 bases; unmatched junction nucleotides: 17. Here the CDR3 DNA reads TGTGCCTGGAGTCCTCGGGACAGGGTAGCTGTGTGGCGGACCCAGTACTTC. Translation: CAWSPRDRVAVWRTQYF. Filled out from reference TRBV30 and TRBJ2-5, the complete variable domain reads SQTIHQWPATLVQPVGSPLSLECTVEGTSNPNLYWYRQAAGRGLQLLFYSVGIGQISSEVPQNLSASRPQDRQFILSSKKLLLSDSGFYLCAWSPRDRVAVWRTQYFGPGTRLLVL.

This clonotype has just a few counts. The rearrangement links TRBV7-3 to TRBJ2-3, with 12 bases matching TRBD2. This CDR3 is 17 amino acids long. Germline-derived CDR1 and CDR2 are SGHTA and FQGTGA. Unmatched junction bases numbered 5, after V lost 2 bases and J lost 2 bases. CDR3 sequence reads: CASSLQASGRVTDTQYF. The CDR3 coding sequence is TGTGCCAGCAGCTTACAGGCTAGCGGGAGGGTCACAGATACGCAGTATTTT.

The chain recombines TRBV10-2 with TRBJ2-3, with 11 bases matching TRBD2. J gave up 6 bases and V 0 bases, and 11 bases lay outside the gene matches. The CDR3 runs to 18 residues. Germline V gene sequence: CDR1 WSHSY, CDR2 SAAADI. The CDR3 DNA follows: TGCGCCAGCAGTGAGTCGACTCCTAGCGGGGGGCCTACGGATACGCAGTATTTT. It yields the protein CASSESTPSGGPTDTQYF.

This clonotype was picked up a small number of times. The chain employs TRBV9 and TRBJ1-2; weak D call: TRBD1 (5 bases). Germline V gives CDR1 SGDLS, CDR2 YYNGEE. The CDR3 has 16 amino acids. The V end was cut by 0 bases, the J end by 2 bases, with 14 bases between. CDR3 nucleotide sequence: TGTGCCAGCAGCGTAGGCCACGTGGGGCAGAACTATGGCTACACCTTC. As protein: CASSVGHVGQNYGYTF.

The V gene is TRBV12-3 or TRBV12-4, the J gene TRBJ1-2, with 7 bases aligning to TRBD1. This CDR3 has 12 residues. The J segment lost 4 bases and the V segment lost 8 bases, leaving 4 bases of the junction unmatched. The CDR3 bases are TGTGCCAGCTTGGGACAGACCTATGGCTACACCTTC. Protein: CASLGQTYGYTF.

This chain connects TRBV29-1 to TRBJ2-7; TRBD2 agrees at 9 bases. This CDR3 comprises 14 residues. Germline V gene lookup returns CDR1 SQVTM and CDR2 ANQGSEA. Trimming cost V 5 bases and J 7 bases; bases outside gene matches: 12. The CDR3 loop is CSVHGGGAVWEQYF. CDR3 coding DNA: TGCAGCGTTCATGGCGGGGGGGCCGTCTGGGAGCAGTACTTC.

CDR3 sequence reads: CASRDDASANYGYTF. CDR3 sequence (DNA): TGTGCCAGCAGGGATGACGCGTCGGCCAACTATGGCTACACCTTC. The chain uses TRBV27 and TRBJ1-2; D gene ambiguous. The CDR3 is made up of 15 amino acids. The germline gives CDR1 MNHEY, CDR2 SMNVEV (reference sequence). Trimming removed 6 bases from V and 2 bases from J, with 16 bases in between.

This clonotype has more than one count but fewer than ten. V and J are TRBV5-1 and TRBJ2-7; 10 bases match TRBD1. Germline V CDR1 and CDR2: SGHRS, YFSETQ. The CDR3 is 16 amino acids. The ends lost 5 bases at V and 3 bases at J; junction bases unmatched: 11. DNA for the CDR3: TGCGCCAGCAGTCATCAGACGGGACAGGGGAACTACGAGCAGTACTTC. Amino acids: CASSHQTGQGNYEQYF.

The chain uses TRBV10-2 and TRBJ2-5; 15 nucleotides agree with TRBD2. The CDR3 covers 15 residues. Germline trimming cut 8 bases from V and 2 bases from J; bases unmatched to any gene: 3. CDR1 WSHSY and CDR2 SAAADI come from the germline V gene. This CDR3 reads CASGGLAGGQETQYF. DNA of the CDR3: TGCGCCAGCGGGGGACTAGCGGGGGGACAAGAGACCCAGTACTTC.

This clonotype was counted a few times. This rearrangement joins TRBV3-1 to TRBJ2-3; maybe TRBD1 (5 bases). Trimming stripped 4 bases from V and 5 bases from J, with 10 bases between. The CDR3 covers 13 residues. CDR1 and CDR2 from the germline V gene are LGHDT and YNNKEL (reference sequence). The CDR3 region has the DNA TGTGCCAGCAGCCCAGGGCATCAAGATACGCAGTATTTT. Translation: CASSPGHQDTQYF.

The chain links TRBV10-3 to TRBJ2-7, with a possible D match to TRBD1 (5 bases). This CDR3 has 13 amino acids. The V and J ends lost 2 bases and 7 bases respectively, with 12 bases between them. Germline V gives CDR1 ENHRY, CDR2 SYGVKD. CDR3 amino acids: CAISEGATGEQYF. The CDR3 DNA sequence: TGTGCCATCAGTGAGGGGGCTACCGGGGAGCAGTACTTC.

This rearrangement joins TRBV11-2 to TRBJ1-1; 8 bases are shared with TRBD1. Looked up from germline, CDR1 is SGHAT and CDR2 is FQNNGV. V was pared by 1 base and J by 0 bases, with 7 bases of the junction left unmatched. This CDR3 contains 17 residues. DNA of the CDR3: TGTGCCAGCAGCTTAGCCAGGGGGCAATCTGTGAACACTGAAGCTTTCTTT. Amino acid sequence: CASSLARGQSVNTEAFF.